Here is one T cell receptor beta chain with its context. The data belong to a study of blood T cell repertoires in COVID-19. Study at large: Spain, Italy and the United States supplied samples that represented acute and convalescent COVID-19. From T cells, B-cell-depleted T cells, or PBMCs came the material, which was cDNA or gDNA.

A Seattle source enrolled patients during active infection and followed them longitudinally. Authors' analysis steps: From reference gene primer amplification, estimates of nucleated cell counts were derived. Clones were sequenced by immunoSEQ multiplex PCR, and TCRdb holds only the in-frame ones, with some missing. V and J calls and clone size follow that table, whereas D and trimming were derived from the DNA. The sample has 300,000 to 350,000 clones, about nine tenths seen once. Per germline, CDR1 SGHTA and CDR2 FQGTGA. The CDR3 runs to 13 residues. V was pared by 3 bases and J by 6 bases, with 10 bases between.

The TCR originated in a woman between 65 and 79 years old with COVID-19, enrolled during active disease. The chain links TRBV7-3 to TRBJ2-3; maybe TRBD2 (6 bases). The sample consisted of peripheral blood. CDR3 protein: CASSFGGMDTQYF. The CDR3 nucleotides read TGTGCCAGCAGCTTTGGAGGGATGGATACGCAGTATTTT.